The source of this T cell receptor (beta chain) is a study of T cell responses to AZD1222 COVID-19 vaccine. Study conclusions and caveats: Sampling captured repertoires only after the peak T cell response.

Turning to this clone: The antigen is undetermined.

Profiling relied on immunoSEQ multiplex PCR, and the TCRdb table lists in-frame clones only, not all of them. The table lists more than 100,000 clones, about 85% of them singletons. Germline CDR1 MNHEY, CDR2 SMNVEV (reference sequence). The CDR3 runs 16 residues. V was cut by 2 bases and J by 1 base, with 11 bases left in between. The sequence came from an adult in good health. This rearrangement joins TRBV27 to TRBJ2-2; D is tentatively TRBD1 or TRBD2 (5 bases each). Sequencing was performed on peripheral blood, taken on day 0 of AZD1222 vaccination. This chain's CDR3 is CASSLEGIGNTGELFF. CDR3 in DNA: TGTGCCAGCAGTTTAGAGGGGATTGGGAACACCGGGGAGCTGTTTTTT.